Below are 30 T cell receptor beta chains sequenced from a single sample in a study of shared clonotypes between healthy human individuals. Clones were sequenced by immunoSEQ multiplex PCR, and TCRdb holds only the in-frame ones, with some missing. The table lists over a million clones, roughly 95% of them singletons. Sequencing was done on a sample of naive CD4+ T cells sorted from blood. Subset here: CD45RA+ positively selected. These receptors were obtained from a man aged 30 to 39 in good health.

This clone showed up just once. The CDR3 coding sequence is TGCGCCAGCAGCTGGGACACATCTAGCACAGATACGCAGTATTTT. It yields the protein CASSWDTSSTDTQYF. The V and J genes are TRBV5-1 and TRBJ2-3, with D maybe TRBD1 (6 bases). The V end lost 3 bases, the J end lost 0 bases, and 11 bases lay between the germline ends. The CDR3 extends over 15 amino acids. CDR1 is SGHRS, CDR2 YFSETQ, per germline.

CDR3 in DNA: TGTGCCAGCAGCGCCGTTACGAACACTGAAGCTTTCTTT. It is translated as CASSAVTNTEAFF. The rearrangement uses TRBV7-2 and TRBJ1-1, with D unclear. Germline CDR1 SGHTA, CDR2 FQGNSA. V lost 5 bases and J lost 1, with 8 bases in between. CDR3 length: 13 amino acids. The full variable domain, with the rest looked up from reference TRBV7-2 and TRBJ1-1, is GAGVSQSPSNKVTEKGKDVELRCDPISGHTALYWYRQSLGQGLEFLIYFQGNSAPDKSGLPSDRFSAERTGGSVSTLTIQRTQQEDSAVYLCASSAVTNTEAFFGQGTRLTVV.

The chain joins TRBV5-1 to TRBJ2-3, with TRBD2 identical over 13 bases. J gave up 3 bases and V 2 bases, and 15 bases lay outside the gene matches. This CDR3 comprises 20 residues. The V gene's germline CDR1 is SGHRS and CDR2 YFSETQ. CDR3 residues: CASSLRTSGRLGVVTDTQYF. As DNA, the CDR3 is TGCGCCAGCAGCTTAAGGACTAGCGGGAGACTCGGGGTAGTTACAGATACGCAGTATTTT.

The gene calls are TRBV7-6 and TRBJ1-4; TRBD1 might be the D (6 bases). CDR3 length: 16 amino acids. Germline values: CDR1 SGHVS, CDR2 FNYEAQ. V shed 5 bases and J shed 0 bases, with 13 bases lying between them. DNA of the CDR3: TGTGCCAGCAGCCCCCGACAGGCTGCAACTAATGAAAAACTGTTTTTT. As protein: CASSPRQAATNEKLFF.

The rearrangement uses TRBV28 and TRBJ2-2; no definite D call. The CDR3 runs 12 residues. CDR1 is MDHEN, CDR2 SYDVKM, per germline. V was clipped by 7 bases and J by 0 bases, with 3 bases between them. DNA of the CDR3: TGTGCCAGCAAGACGAACACCGGGGAGCTGTTTTTT. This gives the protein CASKTNTGELFF.

CDR3 sequence: CASSFRALGGQAKVEAFF. The CDR3 DNA reads as TGTGCCAGCAGTTTCCGGGCATTAGGGGGACAGGCGAAGGTGGAAGCTTTCTTT. The V gene is TRBV28, the J gene TRBJ1-1; 8 bases align to TRBD1. Germline CDR1 and CDR2: MDHEN and SYDVKM. This CDR3 is built from 18 residues. With V trimmed by 3 bases and J by 8 bases, 20 bases remained unmatched. The complete variable domain, with remaining parts taken from reference TRBV28 and TRBJ1-1, reads DVKVTQSSRYLVKRTGEKVFLECVQDMDHENMFWYRQDPGLGLRLIYFSYDVKMKEKGDIPEGYSVSREKKERFSLILESASTNQTSMYLCASSFRALGGQAKVEAFFGQGTRLTVV.

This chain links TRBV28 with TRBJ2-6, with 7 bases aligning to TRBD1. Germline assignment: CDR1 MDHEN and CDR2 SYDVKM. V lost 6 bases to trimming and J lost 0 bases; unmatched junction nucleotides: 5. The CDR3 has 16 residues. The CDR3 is CASRGDSHSGANVLTF. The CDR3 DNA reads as TGTGCCAGCAGGGGGGACAGTCACTCTGGGGCCAACGTCCTGACTTTC.

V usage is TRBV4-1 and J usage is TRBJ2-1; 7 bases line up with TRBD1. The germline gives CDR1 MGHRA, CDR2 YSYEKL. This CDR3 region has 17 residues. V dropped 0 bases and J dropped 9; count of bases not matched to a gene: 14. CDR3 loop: CASSQERAGGVLGEQFF. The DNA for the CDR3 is TGCGCCAGCAGCCAAGAAAGGGCAGGGGGTGTTCTTGGTGAGCAGTTCTTC.

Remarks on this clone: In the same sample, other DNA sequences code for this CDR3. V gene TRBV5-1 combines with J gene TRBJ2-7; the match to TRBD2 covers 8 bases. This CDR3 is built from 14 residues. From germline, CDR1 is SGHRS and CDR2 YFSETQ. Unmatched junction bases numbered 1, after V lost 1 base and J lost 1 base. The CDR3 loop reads CASSLTSGSYEQYF. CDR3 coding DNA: TGCGCCAGCAGCTTGACTAGCGGATCCTACGAGCAGTACTTC.

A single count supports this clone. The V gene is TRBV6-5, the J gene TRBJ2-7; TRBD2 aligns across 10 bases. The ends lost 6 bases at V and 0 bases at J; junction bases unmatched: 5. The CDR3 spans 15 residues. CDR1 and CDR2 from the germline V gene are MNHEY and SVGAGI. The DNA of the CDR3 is TGTGCCAGCAGGGCACTAGCGGGAAGCTCCTACGAGCAGTACTTC. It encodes CASRALAGSSYEQYF.

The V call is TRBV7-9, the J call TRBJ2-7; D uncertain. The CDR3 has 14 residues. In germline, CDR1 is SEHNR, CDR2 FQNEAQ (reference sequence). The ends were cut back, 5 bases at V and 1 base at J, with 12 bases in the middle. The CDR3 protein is CASSQSTDSYEQYF. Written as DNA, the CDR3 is TGTGCCAGCAGCCAATCGACCGATTCCTACGAGCAGTACTTC.

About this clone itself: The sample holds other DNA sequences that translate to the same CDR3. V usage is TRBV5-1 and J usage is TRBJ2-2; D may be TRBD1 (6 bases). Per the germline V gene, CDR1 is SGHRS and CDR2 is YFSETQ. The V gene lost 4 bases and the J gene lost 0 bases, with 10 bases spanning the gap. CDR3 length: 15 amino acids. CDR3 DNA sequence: TGCGCCAGCAGCCTCGGACAGACGAACACCGGGGAGCTGTTTTTT. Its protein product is CASSLGQTNTGELFF.

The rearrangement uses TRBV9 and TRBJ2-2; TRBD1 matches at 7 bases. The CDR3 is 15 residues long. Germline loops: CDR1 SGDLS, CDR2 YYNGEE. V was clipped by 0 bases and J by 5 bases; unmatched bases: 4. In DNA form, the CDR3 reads TGTGCCAGCAGCGTAGGAGGGGGCGCGACCGGGGAGCTGTTTTTT. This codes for CASSVGGGATGELFF.

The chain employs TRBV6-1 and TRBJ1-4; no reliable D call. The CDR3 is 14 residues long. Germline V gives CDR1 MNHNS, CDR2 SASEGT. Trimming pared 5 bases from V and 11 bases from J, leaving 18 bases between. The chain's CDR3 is CASSSYKYSEKLFF. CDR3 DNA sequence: TGTGCCAGCAGTTCCTATAAATATTCGGAGAAACTGTTTTTT.

The DNA of the CDR3 is TGTGCCAGCAGTGAACAACCGGGACACAAATATAGCAATCAGCCCCAGCATTTT. It yields the protein CASSEQPGHKYSNQPQHF. The rearrangement links TRBV6-1 to TRBJ1-5; a weak D match, TRBD1 (6 bases). In germline, CDR1 is MNHNS, CDR2 SASEGT. V was trimmed by 2 bases and J by 0 bases, leaving 17 bases between them. The CDR3 loop spans 18 amino acids.

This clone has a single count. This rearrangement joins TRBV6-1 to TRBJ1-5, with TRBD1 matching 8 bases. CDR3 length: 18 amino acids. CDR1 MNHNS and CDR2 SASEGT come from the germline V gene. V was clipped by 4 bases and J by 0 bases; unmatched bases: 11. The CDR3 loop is CASSVVAGGIDSNQPQHF. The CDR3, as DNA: TGTGCCAGCAGTGTTGTGGCAGGGGGCATAGATAGCAATCAGCCCCAGCATTTT.

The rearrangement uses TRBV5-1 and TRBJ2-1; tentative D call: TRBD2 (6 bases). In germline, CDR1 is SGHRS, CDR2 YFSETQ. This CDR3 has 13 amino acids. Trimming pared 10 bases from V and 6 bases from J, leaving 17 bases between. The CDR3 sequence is CASGGGMANEQFF. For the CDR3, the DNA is TGCGCCTCTGGTGGAGGGATGGCCAATGAGCAGTTCTTC.

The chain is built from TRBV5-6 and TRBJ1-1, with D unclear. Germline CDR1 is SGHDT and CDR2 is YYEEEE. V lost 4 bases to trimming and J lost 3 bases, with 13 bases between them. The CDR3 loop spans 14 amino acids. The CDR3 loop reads CASSGSGRDTEAFF. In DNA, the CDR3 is TGTGCCAGCAGCGGATCCGGGCGGGACACTGAAGCTTTCTTT. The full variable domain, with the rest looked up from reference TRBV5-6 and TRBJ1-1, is DAGVTQSPTHLIKTRGQQVTLRCSPKSGHDTVSWYQQALGQGPQFIFQYYEEEERQRGNFPDRFSGHQFPNYSSELNVNALLLGDSALYLCASSGSGRDTEAFFGQGTRLTVV.

CDR3 nucleotides: TGTGCCAGCAGTTTATCCACTGGCTATGGCTACACCTTC. It encodes CASSLSTGYGYTF. This chain links TRBV28 with TRBJ1-2; D uncertain. Per germline, CDR1 MDHEN and CDR2 SYDVKM. Trimming cost V 1 base and J 4 bases, with 7 bases left between them. The CDR3 loop spans 13 amino acids.

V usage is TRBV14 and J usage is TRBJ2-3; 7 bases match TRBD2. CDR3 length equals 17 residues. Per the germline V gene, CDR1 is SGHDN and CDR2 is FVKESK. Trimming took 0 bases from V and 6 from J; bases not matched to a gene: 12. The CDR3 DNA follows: TGTGCCAGCAGCCAAGATCCGCTTTCTGCGGGAGCCGATACGCAGTATTTT. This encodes CASSQDPLSAGADTQYF.

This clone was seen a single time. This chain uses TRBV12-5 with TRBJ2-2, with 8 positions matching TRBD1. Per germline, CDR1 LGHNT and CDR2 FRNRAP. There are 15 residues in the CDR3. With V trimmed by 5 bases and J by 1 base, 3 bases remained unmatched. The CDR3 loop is CASGTGQGNTGELFF. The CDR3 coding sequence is TGTGCTAGTGGTACCGGACAGGGGAACACCGGGGAGCTGTTTTTT. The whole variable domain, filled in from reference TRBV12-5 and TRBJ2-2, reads DARVTQTPRHKVTEMGQEVTMRCQPILGHNTVFWYRQTMMQGLELLAYFRNRAPLDDSGMPKDRFSAEMPDATLATLKIQPSEPRDSAVYFCASGTGQGNTGELFFGEGSRLTVL.

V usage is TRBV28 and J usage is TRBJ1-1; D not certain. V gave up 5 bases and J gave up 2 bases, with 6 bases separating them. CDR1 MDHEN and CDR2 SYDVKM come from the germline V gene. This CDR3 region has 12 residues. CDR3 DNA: TGTGCCAGCAGTGTGACTAACACTGAAGCTTTCTTT. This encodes CASSVTNTEAFF.

CDR3 coding DNA: TGTGCCAGCAGTGCCGGACAGGGAGGTCAATCAACTAATGAAAAACTGTTTTTT. This sequence encodes CASSAGQGGQSTNEKLFF. This chain joins TRBV6-1 and TRBJ1-4; 8 bases are shared with TRBD1. Germline CDR1 is MNHNS and CDR2 is SASEGT. Unmatched junction bases numbered 10, after V lost 4 bases and J lost 0 bases. The CDR3 covers 18 residues.

The CDR3 DNA sequence: TGTGCCAGCAGTGCGTCCGGGACGGCGAACAATGAGCAGTTCTTC. Protein product: CASSASGTANNEQFF. The chain uses TRBV25-1 and TRBJ2-1, with D perhaps TRBD1 or TRBD2 (5 bases each). Per the germline V gene, CDR1 is MGHDK and CDR2 is SYGVNS. CDR3 size: 15 residues. V dropped 4 bases and J dropped 5 bases, with 15 bases sitting between them.

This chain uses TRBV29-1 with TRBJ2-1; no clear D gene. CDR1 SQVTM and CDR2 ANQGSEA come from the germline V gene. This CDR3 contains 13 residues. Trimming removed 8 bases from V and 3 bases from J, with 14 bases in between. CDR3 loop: CSPWVPGYNEQFF. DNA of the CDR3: TGCAGCCCCTGGGTCCCGGGCTACAATGAGCAGTTCTTC.

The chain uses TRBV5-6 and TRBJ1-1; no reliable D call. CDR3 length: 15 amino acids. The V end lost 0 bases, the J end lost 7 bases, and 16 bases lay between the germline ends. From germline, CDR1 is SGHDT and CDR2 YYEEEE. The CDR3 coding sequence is TGTGCCAGCAGCTTGGCCCGAAGGGCCCTGAATGAAGCTTTCTTT. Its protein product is CASSLARRALNEAFF. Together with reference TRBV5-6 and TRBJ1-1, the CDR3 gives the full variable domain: DAGVTQSPTHLIKTRGQQVTLRCSPKSGHDTVSWYQQALGQGPQFIFQYYEEEERQRGNFPDRFSGHQFPNYSSELNVNALLLGDSALYLCASSLARRALNEAFFGQGTRLTVV.

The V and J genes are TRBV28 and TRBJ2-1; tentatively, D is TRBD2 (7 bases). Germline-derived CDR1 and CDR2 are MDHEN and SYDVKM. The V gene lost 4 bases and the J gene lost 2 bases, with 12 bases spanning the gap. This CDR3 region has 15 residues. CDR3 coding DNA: TGTGCCAGCAGTTCCCACGGGGGGCCCTACAATGAGCAGTTCTTC. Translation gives CASSSHGGPYNEQFF.

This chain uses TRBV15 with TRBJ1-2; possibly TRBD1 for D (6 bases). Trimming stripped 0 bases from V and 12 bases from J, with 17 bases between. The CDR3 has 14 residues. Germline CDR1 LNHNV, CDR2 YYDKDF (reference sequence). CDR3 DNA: TGTGCCACCAGCAGAGATTGGACAGAAAATGAACACACCTTC. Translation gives CATSRDWTENEHTF.

This CDR3 reads CASIALTGWGEKLFF. The CDR3 DNA sequence: TGTGCCAGTATAGCCTTGACAGGGTGGGGTGAAAAACTGTTTTTT. The chain couples TRBV6-1 to TRBJ1-4; 7 bases align to TRBD1. V shed 9 bases, J shed 7 bases, and the junction held 14 bases outside the gene matches. Germline values: CDR1 MNHNS, CDR2 SASEGT. The CDR3 is 15 amino acids.

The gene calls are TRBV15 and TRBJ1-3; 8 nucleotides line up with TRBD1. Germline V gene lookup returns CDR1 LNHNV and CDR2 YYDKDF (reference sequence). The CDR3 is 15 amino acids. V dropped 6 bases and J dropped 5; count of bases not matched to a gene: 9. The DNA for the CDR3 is TGTGCCACCAGACCGGGACAGGCTCAGAGAAACACCATATATTTT. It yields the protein CATRPGQAQRNTIYF. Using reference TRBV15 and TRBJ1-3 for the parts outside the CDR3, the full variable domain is DAMVIQNPRYQVTQFGKPVTLSCSQTLNHNVMYWYQQKSSQAPKLLFHYYDKDFNNEADTPDNFQSRRPNTSFCFLDIRSPGLGDTAMYLCATRPGQAQRNTIYFGEGSWLTVV.